Listed below are T cell receptor beta chains from one sample, sequenced in a study of T cell responses to AZD1222 COVID-19 vaccine. Produced via immunoSEQ multiplex PCR; TCRdb's table is partial and in-frame only. The sample contains 45,000 to 55,000 clones, around 85% of which appear only once. Sequenced here: peripheral blood, sampled 28 days after the second AZD1222 dose. The source of these receptors is an adult who received the AZD1222 COVID-19 vaccine. CDR3s include the opening cysteine and the closing phenylalanine or tryptophan. Each record gives: V gene, J gene, clone size, D gene, CDR3 protein, CDR3 DNA. D genes are given only for firm matches. Clone size, where shown, is once, few, many, or a class for clones that have expanded.

TRBV11-2,TRBJ2-7,-,TRBD1,CASSLDDRTGLSYEQYF,TGTGCCAGCAGCTTAGATGATCGGACAGGGTTGTCCTACGAGCAGTACTTC
TRBV6-5,TRBJ1-5,-,-,CASRAVSNQPQHF,TGTGCCAGCCGCGCCGTCAGCAATCAGCCCCAGCATTTT
TRBV7-3,TRBJ2-2,-,TRBD1,CASSPNRGSHGELFF,TGTGCCAGCAGCCCGAACAGGGGTTCTCACGGGGAGCTGTTTTTT
TRBV7-9,TRBJ2-7,-,-,CASSLARTRDPSYEQYF,TGTGCCAGCAGCTTAGCGAGGACCCGGGACCCTTCTTACGAGCAGTACTTC
TRBV7-3,TRBJ2-1,-,TRBD2,CASSLTGTSGSGEQFF,TGTGCCAGCAGCTTAACCGGGACTAGCGGGAGTGGTGAGCAGTTCTTC
TRBV9,TRBJ2-1,-,TRBD1,CASRAKAQGADNEQFF,TGTGCCAGCAGGGCCAAAGCACAGGGGGCAGACAATGAGCAGTTCTTC
TRBV11-2,TRBJ2-5,-,-,CASSPPGAGGETQYF,TGTGCCAGCAGCCCCCCCGGGGCCGGAGGGGAGACCCAGTACTTC
TRBV6-5,TRBJ1-2,once,-,CASGSRGPYGYTF,TGTGCCAGTGGCTCAAGGGGTCCCTATGGCTACACCTTC
TRBV27,TRBJ2-1,-,-,CASSPSGVSYNEQFF,TGTGCCAGCAGCCCATCCGGGGTCTCCTACAATGAGCAGTTCTTC
TRBV24-1,TRBJ2-2,-,-,CATSDPGTGELFF,TGTGCCACCAGTGACCCTGGGACCGGGGAGCTGTTTTTT
TRBV7-2,TRBJ2-1,-,-,CASSPQARGLQFF,TGTGCCAGCAGTCCCCAGGCGCGGGGCCTGCAGTTCTTC
TRBV19,TRBJ2-7,-,-,CASSTGGSQPYEQYF,TGTGCCAGTAGCACTGGGGGGTCGCAACCCTACGAGCAGTACTTC
TRBV7-8,TRBJ1-1,-,TRBD1,CASSFPATGGVIGTEAFF,TGTGCCAGCAGCTTCCCCGCTACAGGGGGTGTTATCGGCACTGAAGCTTTCTTT
TRBV7-9,TRBJ2-1,-,TRBD2,CASSPKFRLATYNEQFF,TGTGCCAGCAGCCCTAAATTTCGACTAGCTACTTACAATGAGCAGTTCTTC
TRBV11-2,TRBJ2-5,-,-,CASSLVAVETQYF,TGTGCCAGCAGCTTAGTGGCGGTAGAGACCCAGTACTTC
TRBV14,TRBJ2-1,once,TRBD1,CASSQGWGQGIYNEQFF,TGTGCCAGCAGCCAAGGCTGGGGACAGGGGATATACAATGAGCAGTTCTTC
TRBV3-1/TRBV3-2,TRBJ2-2,-,-,CASSQGRENTGELFF,TGTGCCAGCAGCCAGGGACGGGAGAACACCGGGGAGCTGTTTTTT
TRBV19,TRBJ1-5,-,TRBD1,CASTPDRGVQPQHF,TGTGCCAGTACCCCCGACAGGGGTGTTCAGCCCCAGCATTTT
TRBV28,TRBJ2-5,-,-,CASSLWSVRGRETQYF,TGTGCCAGCAGTTTATGGTCTGTCAGGGGACGAGAGACCCAGTACTTC
TRBV7-9,TRBJ2-1,-,-,CASSLGQRRNNEQFF,TGTGCCAGCAGCTTAGGGCAGAGGCGGAACAATGAGCAGTTCTTC
TRBV28,TRBJ1-2,-,TRBD1,CASSSPHRGHYGYTF,TGTGCCAGCAGTTCACCCCACAGGGGGCACTATGGCTACACCTTC
TRBV9,TRBJ1-2,-,-,CASGEGGSYYGYTF,TGTGCCAGCGGAGAGGGGGGTTCCTACTATGGCTACACCTTC
TRBV15,TRBJ2-2,few,-,CATSREKVTGELFF,TGTGCCACCAGCAGAGAGAAGGTGACCGGGGAGCTGTTTTTT
TRBV28,TRBJ2-1,few,-,CASSFGTSSYNEQFF,TGTGCCAGCAGTTTCGGGACTTCCTCCTACAATGAGCAGTTCTTC
TRBV28,TRBJ1-2,-,-,CASSPPWARDGYTF,TGTGCCAGCAGTCCCCCCTGGGCGAGGGATGGCTACACCTTC
TRBV7-8,TRBJ1-2,few,-,CASSGLSRGANYGYTF,TGTGCCAGCAGCGGGCTTTCCCGGGGCGCGAACTATGGCTACACCTTC
TRBV2,TRBJ1-1,once,-,CASSPNTEAFF,TGTGCCAGCAGCCCAAACACTGAAGCTTTCTTT
TRBV19,TRBJ1-1,-,-,CASRSSDNEAFF,TGTGCCAGTAGGTCCTCGGACAATGAAGCTTTCTTT
TRBV7-9,TRBJ1-2,few,-,CASSYRDYYGYTF,TGTGCCAGCAGCTACCGGGACTACTATGGCTACACCTTC
TRBV5-8,TRBJ1-5,-,-,CASSLPQGPQHF,TGTGCCAGCAGCTTGCCCCAGGGGCCCCAGCATTTT
TRBV12-2,TRBJ2-2,-,-,CASRLALRKVGELFF,TGTGCAAGTCGCTTAGCGCTTAGGAAGGTCGGGGAGCTGTTTTTT
TRBV7-6,TRBJ1-1,-,-,CASTGFQGVNTEAFF,TGTGCCAGCACCGGATTTCAAGGGGTTAACACTGAAGCTTTCTTT
TRBV27,TRBJ2-3,-,-,CASSQGPITADTQYF,TGTGCCAGCAGTCAGGGTCCAATAACGGCAGATACGCAGTATTTT
TRBV19,TRBJ2-7,-,TRBD1,CASSRTGAYEQYF,TGTGCCAGTAGTAGGACAGGGGCATACGAGCAGTACTTC
TRBV11-2,TRBJ2-5,-,TRBD1,CASSSGQGLSGETQYF,TGTGCCAGCAGCTCAGGACAGGGCCTCTCAGGGGAGACCCAGTACTTC
TRBV5-4,TRBJ1-4,-,TRBD1,CASSLGGGQGGEKLFF,TGTGCCAGCAGCTTGGGTGGCGGACAGGGTGGTGAAAAACTGTTTTTT
TRBV21-1,TRBJ1-2,once,-,CASSKSDRGREVNYGYTF,TGTGCCAGCAGCAAAAGCGACAGGGGGCGGGAGGTTAACTATGGCTACACCTTC
TRBV5-4,TRBJ2-2,-,TRBD1,CASSPTGTNTGELFF,TGTGCCAGCAGCCCGACAGGGACAAACACCGGGGAGCTGTTTTTT
TRBV6-1,TRBJ1-5,-,TRBD1,CASSEAPGQGPDQPQHF,TGTGCCAGCAGTGAAGCGCCGGGACAGGGGCCTGATCAGCCCCAGCATTTT
TRBV10-3,TRBJ2-3,-,-,CAISDRDGNTDTQYF,TGTGCCATCAGTGATCGAGACGGCAACACAGATACGCAGTATTTT
TRBV29-1,TRBJ2-2,-,TRBD2,CSARELPGELFF,TGCAGCGCGCGGGAGTTGCCCGGGGAGCTGTTTTTT
TRBV15,TRBJ1-5,once,-,CATSRVLGGGGSNQPQHF,TGTGCCACCAGCAGAGTACTCGGGGGCGGGGGTAGCAATCAGCCCCAGCATTTT
TRBV21-1,TRBJ2-7,-,-,CASSDRQGASYEQYF,TGTGCCAGCAGCGATCGGCAGGGGGCATCCTACGAGCAGTACTTC
TRBV27,TRBJ1-2,once,-,CASSLLGTLHNYGYTF,TGTGCCAGCAGTTTATTAGGAACACTCCATAACTATGGCTACACCTTC
TRBV18,TRBJ2-2,-,-,CASSSSPPLGTGELFF,TGTGCCAGCTCATCATCCCCCCCCTTAGGGACCGGGGAGCTGTTTTTT
TRBV11-2,TRBJ2-4,once,TRBD2,CASSFSGGDIQYF,TGTGCCAGCAGCTTTTCCGGGGGGGACATTCAGTACTTC
TRBV7-9,TRBJ2-1,-,-,CASSQDFEGYNEQFF,TGTGCCAGCAGTCAGGACTTTGAGGGCTACAATGAGCAGTTCTTC
TRBV19,TRBJ1-5,-,TRBD1,CASSLMGTAFQPQHF,TGTGCCAGTAGTCTGATGGGGACAGCATTTCAGCCCCAGCATTTT
TRBV7-7,TRBJ2-2,-,TRBD1,CASTTGQGNTGELFF,TGTGCCAGCACCACCGGACAGGGGAACACCGGGGAGCTGTTTTTT
TRBV24-1,TRBJ2-7,-,TRBD1,CATRLTGGASRYEQYF,TGTGCCACCAGATTAACAGGGGGCGCATCTCGCTACGAGCAGTACTTC
TRBV3-1/TRBV3-2,TRBJ1-4,once,-,CASSPNAVNEKLFF,TGTGCCAGCAGCCCAAACGCCGTTAATGAAAAACTGTTTTTT
TRBV9,TRBJ2-1,-,-,CASSDEQVYNEQFF,TGTGCCAGCAGCGATGAACAGGTCTACAATGAGCAGTTCTTC
TRBV7-3,TRBJ2-1,-,TRBD1,CASSPQGQRYNEQFF,TGTGCCAGCAGCCCACAGGGGCAGCGCTACAATGAGCAGTTCTTC
TRBV6-2/TRBV6-3,TRBJ1-2,-,-,CASSYLVYGYTF,TGTGCCAGCAGTTATCTGGTTTATGGCTACACCTTC
TRBV9,TRBJ2-6,-,-,CASSPRGVGANVLTF,TGTGCCAGCAGCCCTAGGGGGGTTGGGGCCAACGTCCTGACTTTC
TRBV7-8,TRBJ1-4,few,TRBD1,CASSPGQEEKLFF,TGTGCCAGCAGCCCTGGACAGGAAGAAAAACTGTTTTTT
TRBV5-1,TRBJ2-7,-,-,CASSSSAGAFYEQYF,TGCGCCAGCAGCTCCTCGGCCGGAGCTTTCTACGAGCAGTACTTC
TRBV7-2,TRBJ2-1,once,TRBD2,CASSPDGREFDEQFF,TGTGCCAGCAGCCCCGACGGGCGGGAGTTCGATGAGCAGTTCTTC
TRBV28,TRBJ1-2,-,-,CASSGDIGYTF,TGTGCCAGCAGTGGGGACATTGGCTACACCTTC
TRBV18,TRBJ1-2,-,-,CASSLSGRGYTF,TGTGCCAGCTCCCTATCGGGGCGGGGCTACACCTTC